The rows below give T cell receptor beta chains drawn from one sample of a study of T-cell reconstitution after alpha-beta-depleted transplantation in children. Via MiXCR, TCRdb re-called the PCR reads, giving one row per CDR3 protein. The repertoire has around 700,000 distinct CDR3 sequences, about 12% of them found once; the top ten carry 0.79%. The sequencing used PBMCs, collected before TCRalphabeta/CD19-depleted stem cell transplant. These receptors were taken from a girl aged 2-10 years with congenital amegakaryocytic thrombocytopenia, due to receive a stem cell transplant. The CDR3 runs from the conserved cysteine through the conserved F or W. The D gene is left open where the match is weak. Size values are once, few and many counts, or a class for expanded clones, and some rows have none.

>NA|TRBJ2-5|TRBV29-1|NA
TGCAGCGTTGTTCTAGCGAGAAATGGAGAGACCCAGTACTTC
CSVVLARNGETQYF
>many|TRBJ2-2|TRBV20-1|NA
TGCAGTGCTAGAGATCTCCGCCAGGGTGCGAACACCGGGGAGCTGTTTTTT
CSARDLRQGANTGELFF
>NA|TRBJ2-7|TRBV28|TRBD1
TGTGCCAGCAGTTTTTGGGGACAGGAGATCGAGCAGTACTTC
CASSFWGQEIEQYF
>many|TRBJ2-1|TRBV15|NA
TGTGCCACCAGCAGCCGGGACTTGACCCATCAGGAGCAGTTCTTC
CATSSRDLTHQEQFF
>NA|TRBJ2-3|TRBV7-2|TRBD2
TGTGCCAGCAGCTTAGATATAGCGGGAGGAGATACGCAGTATTTT
CASSLDIAGGDTQYF
>few|TRBJ2-1|TRBV3-1|NA
TGTGCCAGCAGCCCCTCGGTAGGTAGCGTGAATGAGCAGTTCTTC
CASSPSVGSVNEQFF
>NA|TRBJ2-7|TRBV20-1|TRBD2
TGCAGTGCTAGAGGAGGGAGGGACTACGAGCAGTACTTC
CSARGGRDYEQYF
>NA|TRBJ2-7|TRBV12-3/TRBV12-4|TRBD1
TGTGCCAGCAGGAGGGGACAGGGCTACGAGCAGTACTTC
CASRRGQGYEQYF
>many|TRBJ2-5|TRBV10-3|NA
TGTGCCATCAGTGAGTTAGGCCAAGAGACCCAGTACTTC
CAISELGQETQYF
>few|TRBJ2-5|TRBV4-1|NA
TGCGCCAGCAGCCAAGTACAGAGCCAAGGAGAGACCCAGTACTTC
CASSQVQSQGETQYF
>NA|TRBJ2-3|TRBV29-1|NA
TGCAGCATTAGGAAGACAACAGATACGCAGTATTTT
CSIRKTTDTQYF
>NA|TRBJ1-2|TRBV7-9|NA
TGTGCCAGCAGCTCCGGACCGTTAGCCTATGGCTACACCTTC
CASSSGPLAYGYTF
>few|TRBJ1-2|TRBV20-1|NA
TGCAGTGCTGCGGACGGAACTAACTATGGCTACACCTTC
CSAADGTNYGYTF
>few|TRBJ1-2|TRBV29-1|NA
TGCAGCGTTGAGGGGAGGGATGGCTACACCTTC
CSVEGRDGYTF
>NA|TRBJ2-1|TRBV7-8|NA
TGTGCCAGCACTCGCTCGACTAGTCTGGCAGTCTATGAGCAGTTCTTC
CASTRSTSLAVYEQFF
>many|TRBJ2-1|TRBV5-1|NA
TGCGCCAGCAGCCTGGTCACTCCGTTAGGCTCCTACAATGAGCAGTTCTTC
CASSLVTPLGSYNEQFF
>few|TRBJ2-7|TRBV7-2|NA
TGTGCCAGCAGCTTAGTCCCGGGAGTATCGTACGAGCAGTACTTC
CASSLVPGVSYEQYF
>NA|TRBJ2-1|TRBV12-3/TRBV12-4|TRBD2
TGTGCCAGCAGTTTGGGATTAGCGGGAGGGCGCCCCGCACGCCGCGATGAGCAGTTCTTC
CASSLGLAGGRPARRDEQFF
>NA|TRBJ2-7|TRBV7-9|NA
TGTGCCAGCAGCCCCACCGGACGGGACTACGAGCAGTACTTC
CASSPTGRDYEQYF
>few|TRBJ1-5|TRBV6-2/TRBV6-3|TRBD1
TGTGCCAGCAGTTTCCTCCTACGGACAGGGGGCATCGATCAGCCCCAGCATTTT
CASSFLLRTGGIDQPQHF
>NA|TRBJ2-7|TRBV7-2|TRBD2
TGTGCCAGCAGCTCGCGTCTAGCGGGGACGTCCTACGAGCAGTACTTC
CASSSRLAGTSYEQYF
>few|TRBJ2-3|TRBV18|NA
TGTGCCAGCTCACTTGGGCCCCCCCCGGGAGATACGCAGTATTTT
CASSLGPPPGDTQYF
>many|TRBJ2-7|TRBV20-1|TRBD2
TGCAGTGCCCGACGGACTAGCGGTACGACCTACGAGCAGTACTTC
CSARRTSGTTYEQYF
>few|TRBJ2-7|TRBV7-9|TRBD2
TGTGCCAGCAGCTTAACGAGCGGGAGTCCTTACGACGAGCAGTACTTC
CASSLTSGSPYDEQYF